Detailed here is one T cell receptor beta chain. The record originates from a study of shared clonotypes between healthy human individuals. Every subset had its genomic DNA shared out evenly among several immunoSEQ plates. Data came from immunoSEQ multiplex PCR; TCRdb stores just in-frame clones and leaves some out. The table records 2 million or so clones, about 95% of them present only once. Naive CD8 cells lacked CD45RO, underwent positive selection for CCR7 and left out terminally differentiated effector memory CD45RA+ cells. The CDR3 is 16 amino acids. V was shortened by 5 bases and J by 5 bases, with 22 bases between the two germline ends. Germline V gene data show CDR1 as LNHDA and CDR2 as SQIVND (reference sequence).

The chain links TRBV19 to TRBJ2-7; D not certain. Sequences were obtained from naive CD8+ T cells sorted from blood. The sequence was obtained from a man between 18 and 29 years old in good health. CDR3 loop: CASSPTDQSFVDEQYF. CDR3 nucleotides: TGTGCCAGTAGTCCAACGGACCAGTCCTTCGTGGACGAGCAGTACTTC.